One sample yielded the 13 T cell receptor beta chains listed below, sequenced in a study of T cells in Graves' hyperthyroidism and ophthalmopathy. TCR beta CDR3 region amplification was performed from RNA transcripts. Researchers ran a first-round RT-PCR on the TCR CDR3 using the HTBI primer set. TCRdb itself ran the multiplex PCR reads through MiXCR, one entry per CDR3 protein. The table lists over 400,000 distinct CDR3 sequences, 20% to 25% of them singletons. The material sequenced was blood. The source of these receptors is a woman in her 70s with Graves' ophthalmopathy.

In its sample, this clonotype was seen many times. V and J are TRBV12-5 and TRBJ2-1; D uncertain. The ends were cut back, 3 bases at V and 7 bases at J, with 7 bases in the middle. The germline V gene encodes CDR1 LGHNT and CDR2 FRNRAP. The CDR3 consists of 12 residues. The CDR3 region has the DNA TGTGCTAGTGGTTTATTTATAAATGAGCAGTTCTTC. Its protein product is CASGLFINEQFF.

The chain couples TRBV10-3 to TRBJ1-1; TRBD1 matches at 7 bases. With V trimmed by 6 bases and J by 0 bases, 7 bases remained unmatched. Germline V gene data show CDR1 as ENHRY and CDR2 as SYGVKD. This CDR3 has 15 residues. The CDR3 here is CAIRDPTGLNTEAFF. The CDR3 region has the DNA TGTGCCATCAGAGACCCGACAGGGCTGAACACTGAAGCTTTCTTT.

This clonotype was seen at least ten times. This chain joins TRBV12-3 or TRBV12-4 and TRBJ2-2, with 8 bases lining up with TRBD2. Germline trimming cut 3 bases from V and 4 bases from J; bases unmatched to any gene: 7. The CDR3 runs to 16 residues. The CDR3: CASSFSIAGPTGELFF. CDR3 in DNA: TGTGCCAGCAGTTTTAGCATAGCGGGACCCACCGGGGAGCTGTTTTTT.

The chain links TRBV6-2 or TRBV6-3 to TRBJ2-7; maybe TRBD2 (5 bases). The germline V gene has CDR1 MNHEY and CDR2 SVGEGT. Deletions cut 5 bases from V and 7 bases from J, with 18 bases between. The CDR3 extends over 14 amino acids. CDR3 amino acids: CASSVETTSGEQYF. The CDR3 DNA reads TGTGCCAGCAGTGTGGAGACAACATCGGGGGAGCAGTACTTC.

This clonotype came up a few times. This chain uses TRBV3-1 with TRBJ1-4; D remains unclear. Germline CDR1 is LGHDT and CDR2 is YNNKEL (reference sequence). This CDR3 has 14 residues. Trimming took 4 bases from V and 4 from J, leaving 10 bases between them. CDR3 region: CASSPLRNNEKLFF. The CDR3 nucleotides are TGTGCCAGCAGCCCGCTAAGGAATAATGAAAAACTGTTTTTT.

The V gene is TRBV3-1, the J gene TRBJ1-2, with D unclear. Germline V gives CDR1 LGHDT, CDR2 YNNKEL (reference sequence). Trimming removed 0 bases from V and 8 bases from J, with 22 bases in between. This CDR3 is built from 17 residues. The CDR3 region has the DNA TGTGCCAGCAGCCAAGATCGCAGTGGACCCCGCCGAGGCGGCTACACCTTC. Protein product: CASSQDRSGPRRGGYTF. The variable domain in full, with the rest retrieved from reference TRBV3-1 and TRBJ1-2, is DTAVSQTPKYLVTQMGNDKSIKCEQNLGHDTMYWYKQDSKKFLKIMFSYNNKELIINETVPNRFSPKSPDKAHLNLHINSLELGDSAVYFCASSQDRSGPRRGGYTFGSGTRLTVV.

This clonotype was counted many times. The chain employs TRBV12-3 or TRBV12-4 and TRBJ2-7; D ambiguous. The CDR3 length is 13 residues. V was shortened by 9 bases and J by 2 bases, with 14 bases between the two germline ends. The chain's CDR3 is CARISGGTYEQYF. The CDR3 region has the DNA TGTGCCAGGATCTCCGGTGGGACCTACGAGCAGTACTTC.

V gene TRBV20-1 combines with J gene TRBJ2-2; 7 bases align to TRBD1. Trimming cost V 3 bases and J 1 base; bases outside gene matches: 11. The V gene's germline CDR1 is DFQATT and CDR2 SNEGSKA (reference sequence). The CDR3 sequence is 17 residues long. The CDR3 region has the DNA TGCAGTGCTAGCAGCCCCGACAGGGCCTGGAACACCGGGGAGCTGTTTTTT. Translated, it gives CSASSPDRAWNTGELFF.

This clonotype was seen many times. The chain combines TRBV12-3 or TRBV12-4 with TRBJ2-3; TRBD2 matches 12 bases. V was clipped by 3 bases and J by 3 bases; unmatched bases: 10. There are 18 residues in the CDR3. The CDR3 here is CASSFPTLAGGPTDTQYF. CDR3 coding DNA: TGTGCCAGCAGTTTCCCCACTCTAGCGGGAGGGCCTACAGATACGCAGTATTTT.

V is TRBV5-1 and J is TRBJ2-1, with D perhaps TRBD2 (6 bases). CDR3 length: 14 residues. With 0 bases removed from V and 8 bases from J, the gap between germline ends came to 12 bases. CDR1 and CDR2 (germline): SGHRS, YFSETQ. Here the CDR3 DNA reads TGCGCCAGCAGCTTGGCGGGAGTCTCCGATGAGCAGTTCTTC. Translating it yields CASSLAGVSDEQFF.

The J gene is TRBJ2-2, the V gene TRBV24-1; D not certain. This CDR3 has 16 residues. Germline V lookup: CDR1 KGHDR, CDR2 SFDVKD. The V and J ends lost 4 bases and 0 bases respectively, with 11 bases between them. The CDR3 is CATSDPANSNTGELFF. DNA for the CDR3: TGTGCCACCAGTGACCCAGCCAATTCGAACACCGGGGAGCTGTTTTTT.

This clonotype was detected only a few times. This chain joins TRBV7-6 and TRBJ1-5, with 8 bases fitting TRBD1. The CDR3 is 15 amino acids. J was trimmed by 5 bases and V by 5 bases; bases with no gene match: 8. CDR1 is SGHVS and CDR2 is FNYEAQ in the germline V gene. The CDR3 spells CASSPWDRTHQPQHF. CDR3 coding DNA: TGTGCCAGCAGCCCCTGGGACAGGACTCATCAGCCCCAGCATTTT.

V gene TRBV4-1 combines with J gene TRBJ2-1; 7 positions match TRBD1. CDR1 and CDR2 from the germline V gene are MGHRA and YSYEKL. Trimming at V came to 6 bases and at J to 4 bases, leaving 6 bases not matched to a gene. The CDR3 sequence is 14 residues long. CDR3 bases: TGCGCCAGCAGACGGGCAGGGGGTTACAATGAGCAGTTCTTC. Its protein is CASRRAGGYNEQFF.